This entry describes one T cell receptor beta chain. PCR primers comprised 60 Vbeta and 13 Jbeta primers. Data came from immunoSEQ multiplex PCR; TCRdb stores just in-frame clones and leaves some out. The repertoire holds around 92,000 clones, with over 75% as singletons. The CDR3 covers 16 residues. Germline-derived CDR1 and CDR2 are MNHEY and SMNVEV (reference sequence). Trimming cost V 4 bases and J 7 bases; bases outside gene matches: 12. These data originate in a study of cytomegalovirus exposure and HLA in healthy donors. Sequencing was done on a sample of PBMCs. This chain joins TRBV27 and TRBJ2-5; 10 nucleotides match TRBD2. This receptor was taken from a man younger than 35 in good health and CMV-seronegative. CDR3 protein: CASSSQRGGIRLTQYF. CDR3 DNA sequence: TGTGCCAGCAGTTCGCAGCGGGGGGGCATCCGACTGACCCAGTACTTC.